This T cell receptor (beta chain) was captured by sequencing in a study of T cell responses to AZD1222 COVID-19 vaccine. Study conclusions and caveats: Receipt of two AZD1222 doses was followed by a rise in Spike-specific TCR breadth and depth. Only a handful of AZD1222 recipients tested seropositive at baseline. Donors were largely white British and mainly female; clonal diversity was possibly underestimated. CD4 TCRs linked to vaccination spanned spike, dominating at 160-218 and 743-854.

A remark on this clone: Its antigen is as yet unknown.

The assay was immunoSEQ multiplex PCR, and TCRdb's table has in-frame clones only and misses some. In the table there are roughly 180,000 clones, under 95% of which are singletons. The CDR3 covers 17 residues. V gave up 0 bases and J gave up 0 bases, with 14 bases separating them. Germline CDR1 reads SGHRS; CDR2 reads YFSETQ. The sample was peripheral blood, taken 28 days after the second AZD1222 dose. This receptor was obtained from an adult who received the AZD1222 COVID-19 vaccine. This chain links TRBV5-1 with TRBJ2-3; D may be TRBD1 or TRBD2 (5 bases each). CDR3 sequence: CASSLEGRDPSTDTQYF. DNA of the CDR3: TGCGCCAGCAGCTTGGAGGGACGGGACCCTAGCACAGATACGCAGTATTTT.